The 31 T cell receptor beta chains given below trace back to one sample, sequenced in a study of metastatic and nonmetastatic thyroid tumors (dated by TCRdb to the early 2020s). No treatment had been received by any patient before thyroid surgery. The library was generated by PCR. This sample was sequenced with an Illumina HiSeq 4000. The public reads were quality trimmed at Q25 with fastp and then assembled into clones with MiXCR by TCRdb, keeping productive beta chains. In this sample the table shows about 8,100 clones, 24% of which occur a single time. About a sixth of the sample is held by the ten biggest clonotypes. The sample was tumor tissue. These TCRs come from a female donor with papillary thyroid cancer or a benign thyroid nodule (not recorded which). Some clones in this sample may be carry-over from other donors' samples.

On this clone: The junction shows a germline mismatch at one end, possibly a read error. The V call is TRBV28, the J call TRBJ1-2; 8 bases fit TRBD1. Per germline, CDR1 MDHEN and CDR2 SYDVKM. The CDR3 has 12 residues. This CDR3 reads CVISSGGYCYTF. The DNA of the CDR3 is TGTGTCATCAGTTCAGGGGGCTATTGCTACACCTTC.

This clone was observed a few times. The chain links TRBV6-2 or TRBV6-3 to TRBJ2-7, with D perhaps TRBD2 (6 bases). V lost 4 bases to trimming and J lost 2 bases, with 12 bases between them. Germline V gene sequence: CDR1 MNHEY, CDR2 SVGEGT. The CDR3 consists of 14 residues. CDR3 in amino acids: CASSSPSGAYEQYF. The CDR3 DNA follows: TGTGCCAGCAGTTCCCCGTCGGGGGCCTACGAGCAGTACTTC.

This clone ranks as medium-sized (0.01 to 0.1%). J is TRBJ2-1 and V is TRBV6-2 or TRBV6-3; unclear D gene. Germline V gene sequence: CDR1 MNHEY, CDR2 SVGEGT. The CDR3 has 14 residues. Trimming shortened V by 6 bases and J by 5 bases, and 14 bases separated the two germline ends. CDR3 protein: CASRRPGPNNEQFF. CDR3 coding DNA: TGTGCCAGCAGGAGACCCGGGCCCAACAATGAGCAGTTCTTC.

By share, this clone ranks as large (0.1 to 1%). The gene calls are TRBV2 and TRBJ2-7, with D perhaps assigned TRBD1 or TRBD2 (5 bases each). Trimming took off 6 bases at V and 3 bases at J, with 15 bases between the two ends. Germline loops: CDR1 SNHLY, CDR2 FYNNEI. The CDR3 is made up of 14 amino acids. The CDR3 reads CASSRLPQDYEQYF. CDR3 nucleotides: TGTGCCAGCAGCAGACTACCACAGGACTACGAGCAGTACTTC.

This clone appeared many times. Written as DNA, the CDR3 is TGCAGTGCTAGAAGCCTAGCGAGCTACGAGCAGTACTTC. As protein: CSARSLASYEQYF. V and J are TRBV20-1 and TRBJ2-7; D possibly corresponds to TRBD2 (6 bases). Germline V CDR1 and CDR2: DFQATT, SNEGSKA (reference sequence). The CDR3 length is 13 residues. V was clipped by 2 bases and J by 3 bases, with 11 bases between them.

Comments on this clone: The CDR3 ends on some other residue instead of the conserved phenylalanine or tryptophan, so this is likely a read error. The DNA is left out, because the CDR3 cannot be placed on it with certainty; the CDR3 is given as TCRdb lists it. The chain couples TRBV6-4 to TRBJ2-1. Germline V gene lookup returns CDR1 MRHNA and CDR2 SNTAGT. The CDR3 length equals 13 residues, ends included. The CDR3 loop reads CASREGYPNAKFV.

A word on this clone: Germline and junction disagree at one end, which may indicate a read error. The chain carries TRBV5-1 and TRBJ1-4; no definite D call. The germline gives CDR1 SGHRS, CDR2 YFSETQ. The CDR3 covers 13 residues. The CDR3 DNA follows: TGTGCCAGCAAGGAAGGATCTAATGAAAAACTGCTTTTT. As protein: CASKEGSNEKLLF.

This clone was observed many times. The rearrangement links TRBV7-8 to TRBJ2-5; D ambiguous. The CDR3 has 15 amino acids. Trimming shortened V by 1 base and J by 5 bases, and 14 bases separated the two germline ends. Germline V CDR1 and CDR2: SGHVS, FQNEAQ. The CDR3 bases are TGTGCCAGCAGCTTAGTCGTCCGTTCGAGGGAGACCCAGTACTTC. The encoded protein is CASSLVVRSRETQYF.

This sequence joins TRBV10-3 and TRBJ2-2; possible D gene TRBD2, 6 bases. CDR1 ENHRY and CDR2 SYGVKD come from the germline V gene. The CDR3 sequence is 20 residues long. The V end lost 6 bases, the J end lost 5 bases, and 31 bases lay between the germline ends. CDR3 coding DNA: TGTGCCATCAGCCTTGCGGTACTAGCTGGAGTTGGGGCGAGTACCGGGGAGCTGTTTTTT. Amino acid sequence: CAISLAVLAGVGASTGELFF.

Judged by abundance, this clone is medium-sized. The rearrangement links TRBV19 to TRBJ2-7; no clear D gene. The ends were cut back, 0 bases at V and 4 bases at J, with 22 bases in the middle. CDR3 length: 18 amino acids. Germline CDR1 and CDR2: LNHDA and SQIVND (reference sequence). For the CDR3, the DNA is TGTGCCAGTAGTATAGATCTTCGGTGGACGACGGGCAAATACGAGCAGTACTTC. Amino acid sequence: CASSIDLRWTTGKYEQYF.

The V and J genes are TRBV4-2 and TRBJ2-3; D is perhaps TRBD2 (6 bases). This CDR3 contains 18 residues. The germline CDR1 and CDR2 sequences are LGHNA and YNFKEQ. V dropped 0 bases and J dropped 3 bases, with 19 bases sitting between them. In DNA form, the CDR3 reads TGTGCCAGCAGCCAAGATGGAAAATCGGGGGTGCGGACAGATACGCAGTATTTT. Its translation is CASSQDGKSGVRTDTQYF.

About this clone itself: Lacking the conserved final phenylalanine or tryptophan, this CDR3 likely reflects a read error. The chain has TRBV2 and TRBJ1-1, with D unclear. Germline values: CDR1 SNHLY, CDR2 FYNNEI. The CDR3 loop spans 17 amino acids. The chain's CDR3 is CAGSLTREIGVYTEAFL. CDR3 DNA sequence: TGTGCCGGCAGTTTAACTCGGGAAATTGGGGTGTACACCGAAGCTTTCCTT.

The chain recombines TRBV5-1 with TRBJ2-5; either TRBD1 or TRBD2 may fit D (5 bases each). The V end lost 4 bases, the J end lost 5 bases, and 21 bases lay between the germline ends. Germline assignment: CDR1 SGHRS and CDR2 YFSETQ. The CDR3 runs to 16 residues. The CDR3 loop reads CASSRGPRGVGETQYF. The CDR3, as DNA: TGCGCCAGCAGCCGTGGACCGAGAGGGGTTGGGGAGACCCAGTACTTC.

By its share, this clone is medium-sized. J is TRBJ1-2 and V is TRBV28; 7 positions match TRBD1. With 8 bases clipped from V and 4 bases from J, the junction kept 7 bases outside the gene matches. Germline V gives CDR1 MDHEN, CDR2 SYDVKM. The CDR3 length is 13 residues. CDR3 in amino acids: CASGDSLLYGYTF. CDR3 in DNA: TGTGCCAGCGGGGACAGCCTTCTCTATGGCTACACCTTC.

On this clone itself: The junction departs from the called germline gene at one end, perhaps through a read error. V usage is TRBV12-3 or TRBV12-4 and J usage is TRBJ1-2; the D gene is possibly TRBD1 (5 bases). The CDR3 has 14 residues. This CDR3 reads CASSITGVGYDYTF. The CDR3 DNA reads as TGTGCCAGCAGTATAACGGGGGTGGGCTATGACTACACCTTC.

This clone has ten or more counts. The junction departs from the called germline gene at one end, perhaps through a read error. Other DNA sequences within the sample encode an identical CDR3. This chain connects TRBV6-1 to TRBJ2-6, with 8 bases matching TRBD1. The CDR3 consists of 17 residues. CDR1 and CDR2 from the germline V gene are MNHNS and SASEGT. This CDR3 is CASSGQTGAPGANVLTF. In nucleotides, the CDR3 is TGTGCCAGCAGTGGCCAGACAGGGGCCCCTGGGGCCAACGTCCTGACCTTC.

The chain carries TRBV12-3 or TRBV12-4 and TRBJ2-6, with TRBD2 identical over 8 bases. V dropped 5 bases and J dropped 4; count of bases not matched to a gene: 7. The CDR3 runs 16 residues. CDR3 bases: TGTGCCAGCAGTAACTCTTTAGCGGGAGGGGCCAACGTCCTGACTTTC. This translates into CASSNSLAGGANVLTF.

This clone was counted many times. Being one base from a much bigger clone, this may be a read error. The CDR3 does not end in the conserved phenylalanine or tryptophan, so this is likely a read error. The gene calls are TRBV5-1 and TRBJ2-7; TRBD1 is a possible D gene (6 bases). Trimming shortened V by 3 bases and J by 3 bases, and 10 bases separated the two germline ends. The length of the CDR3 is 13 residues. The germline gives CDR1 SGHRS, CDR2 YFSETQ. The CDR3 loop is CASSSGASYEQYL. The DNA for the CDR3 is TGCGCCAGCAGCTCAGGGGCGAGCTACGAGCAGTACCTC.

Judged by abundance, this clone is medium-sized. The CDR3 coding sequence is TGTGCCAGCAGTTTATGGGGGGGGACAGCTAGCACAGATACGCAGTATTTT. It is translated as CASSLWGGTASTDTQYF. The chain is built from TRBV28 and TRBJ2-3; D might be TRBD1 or TRBD2, each matching 7 bases. Germline V gene data show CDR1 as MDHEN and CDR2 as SYDVKM. The CDR3 has 17 residues. Deletions cut 0 bases from V and 0 bases from J, with 13 bases between.

This clone was counted many times. The chain uses TRBV7-9 and TRBJ2-2, with D perhaps matching TRBD2 (6 bases). Germline CDR1 is SEHNR and CDR2 is FQNEAQ (reference sequence). The CDR3 totals 15 residues. Trimming stripped 5 bases from V and 6 bases from J, with 16 bases between. CDR3 protein: CASSRLIGSAGELFF. DNA of the CDR3: TGTGCCAGCAGCCGTCTGATCGGGAGCGCCGGGGAGCTGTTTTTT.

The genes are TRBV11-3 and TRBJ2-2; a weak D match, TRBD1 (5 bases). Germline values: CDR1 SGHNT, CDR2 YENEEA. This CDR3 is built from 15 residues. V was shortened by 1 base and J by 2 bases, with 8 bases between the two germline ends. CDR3 in DNA: TGTGCCAGCAGCTTAGGGACAACTAACACCGGGGAGCTGTTTTTT. As protein: CASSLGTTNTGELFF.

This clone is medium-sized within its sample. The chain is built from TRBV6-5 and TRBJ1-5; D gene ambiguous. Trimming shortened V by 2 bases and J by 2 bases, and 10 bases separated the two germline ends. From germline, CDR1 is MNHEY and CDR2 SVGAGI. CDR3 size: 15 residues. CDR3 amino acids: CASSYRAGGNQPQHF. CDR3 nucleotides: TGTGCCAGCAGTTACCGGGCAGGCGGCAATCAGCCCCAGCATTTT.

This sequence joins TRBV7-9 and TRBJ1-1; D is perhaps TRBD1 (5 bases). The CDR3 has 15 amino acids. The germline CDR1 and CDR2 sequences are SEHNR and FQNEAQ (reference sequence). V lost 1 base, J lost 4 bases, and 13 bases lay in between. The CDR3 loop is CASSLGGGRGTEAFF. The CDR3 DNA reads TGTGCCAGCAGCTTAGGGGGCGGAAGGGGCACTGAAGCTTTCTTT.

This clone is classed as medium-sized (0.01 to 0.1%). This chain links TRBV20-1 with TRBJ2-1; TRBD1 agrees at 9 bases. Germline-derived CDR1 and CDR2 are DFQATT and SNEGSKA (reference sequence). This CDR3 is 16 amino acids long. V was pared by 0 bases and J by 7 bases, with 10 bases of the junction left unmatched. Written as DNA, the CDR3 is TGCAGTGCTAGAGATCTCCCCGGGACAGGGCGGAATGAGCAGTTCTTC. Its translation is CSARDLPGTGRNEQFF.

This chain uses TRBV7-2 with TRBJ1-5, with D hard to call. Trimming removed 1 base at V and 3 bases at J, with 4 bases between. Looked up from germline, CDR1 is SGHTA and CDR2 is FQGNSA. The CDR3 spans 13 residues. The CDR3 spells CASSLVPNQPQHF. The CDR3 bases are TGTGCCAGCAGCTTAGTTCCCAATCAGCCCCAGCATTTT.

This chain links TRBV12-3 or TRBV12-4 with TRBJ2-1; 9 nucleotides line up with TRBD2. With V trimmed by 3 bases and J by 5 bases, 5 bases remained unmatched. The CDR3 extends over 15 amino acids. The CDR3 loop is CASSFGLAGNNEQFF. DNA for the CDR3: TGTGCCAGCAGTTTTGGGCTAGCGGGAAACAATGAGCAGTTCTTC.

Within the sample, this clone is medium-sized. This sequence joins TRBV28 and TRBJ2-1, with D maybe TRBD2 (6 bases). Trimming stripped 6 bases from V and 5 bases from J, with 11 bases between. The CDR3 is 13 residues long. CDR1 is MDHEN and CDR2 is SYDVKM in the germline V gene. DNA for the CDR3: TGTGCCAGCAGCCTACTAGCTGACAATGAGCAGTTCTTC. Translated, it gives CASSLLADNEQFF.

About this clone: Possible read error: a much larger clone is one base away. Other DNA sequences in the same sample also yield this CDR3. The gene calls are TRBV20-1 and TRBJ2-3; 8 positions match TRBD2. Germline CDR1 reads DFQATT; CDR2 reads SNEGSKA (reference sequence). There are 15 residues in the CDR3. Trimming took 6 bases from V and 3 from J; bases not matched to a gene: 11. CDR3 nucleotides: TGCAGTGCCGTGTTCCGGGAGGGCGCGACAGATACGCAGTATTTT. Encoded protein: CSAVFREGATDTQYF.

This clone was seen ten or more times. The chain's CDR3 is CASEVGSMNTEAFF. The CDR3 nucleotides read TGTGCCAGCGAAGTCGGCTCGATGAACACTGAAGCTTTCTTT. The genes are TRBV7-8 and TRBJ1-1; D is undetermined. Germline V gene data show CDR1 as SGHVS and CDR2 as FQNEAQ. The ends were cut back, 8 bases at V and 0 bases at J, with 13 bases in the middle. The CDR3 runs to 14 residues.

The chain links TRBV13 to TRBJ1-3; TRBD1 aligns across 7 bases. V was pared by 5 bases and J by 2 bases, with 24 bases of the junction left unmatched. Per germline, CDR1 PRHDT and CDR2 FYEKMQ (reference sequence). The CDR3 runs 21 residues. The CDR3 sequence is CASSTTVFSLGTANPGNTIYF. The CDR3 bases are TGTGCCAGCAGCACTACCGTATTCTCACTAGGGACAGCGAACCCTGGAAACACCATATATTTT.

This clone was seen more than once but under ten times. This sequence joins TRBV28 and TRBJ2-7, with D perhaps TRBD1 or TRBD2 (5 bases each). The CDR3 contains 13 residues. Per the germline V gene, CDR1 is MDHEN and CDR2 is SYDVKM. With 2 bases removed from V and 6 bases from J, the gap between germline ends came to 11 bases. CDR3 sequence (DNA): TGTGCCAGCAGTTTAGGGACCGCGGGCGAGCAGTACTTC. Encoded protein: CASSLGTAGEQYF.